These 17 T cell receptor beta chains came from one sample sequenced in a study of cytomegalovirus exposure and HLA in healthy donors. In the PCR, 60 Vbeta and 13 Jbeta primers were used. Data came from immunoSEQ multiplex PCR; TCRdb stores just in-frame clones and leaves some out. The table lists 62,000 or so clones, around 87% of them singletons, with approximately 1.5% in the top ten. Sequenced material: PBMCs. Source of these receptors: a man between 18 and 35 years old in good health and CMV-seronegative.

V and J are TRBV29-1 and TRBJ2-1; no reliable D call. Trimming removed 0 bases at V and 4 bases at J, with 7 bases between. Germline V CDR1 and CDR2: SQVTM, ANQGSEA. The CDR3 covers 13 residues. The CDR3 coding sequence is TGCAGCGTTGAAGAAACAGATTACAATGAGCAGTTCTTC. Its translation is CSVEETDYNEQFF.

The chain combines TRBV14 with TRBJ2-5, with 10 bases matching TRBD1. Per the germline V gene, CDR1 is SGHDN and CDR2 is FVKESK. Germline trimming cut 6 bases from V and 1 base from J; bases unmatched to any gene: 11. The CDR3 loop spans 17 amino acids. The chain's CDR3 is CASSPFGTGVIQETQYF. CDR3 in DNA: TGTGCCAGCAGTCCCTTTGGGACAGGGGTCATCCAAGAGACCCAGTACTTC.

V usage is TRBV7-8 and J usage is TRBJ1-5, with D tentatively TRBD1 (5 bases). CDR3 length equals 11 residues. V was pared by 10 bases and J by 7 bases, with 11 bases between. CDR1 is SGHVS and CDR2 is FQNEAQ in the germline V gene. This CDR3 is CAIGARQPQHF. The CDR3, as DNA: TGTGCCATTGGGGCGCGCCAGCCCCAGCATTTT.

Concerning this clone: One end of the junction fails to match germline, which may point to a read error. V and J are TRBV7-7 and TRBJ2-1; TRBD2 aligns across 11 bases. CDR3 size: 18 residues. Germline values: CDR1 SSHAT, CDR2 FNYEAQ (reference sequence). The CDR3 spells CASSLASGGPLSYNEQFF. The CDR3 DNA reads TGTGCTAGCAGCTTAGCTAGCGGGGGGCCCCTCTCCTACAATGAGCAGTTCTTC.

V gene TRBV5-1 combines with J gene TRBJ2-5, with a possible D match to TRBD2 (6 bases). The V end was cut by 2 bases, the J end by 4 bases, with 15 bases between. The CDR3 sequence is 15 residues long. CDR1 is SGHRS, CDR2 YFSETQ, per germline. Written as DNA, the CDR3 is TGCGCCAGCAGCTTCACAGGTGCCGGGGGAGAGACCCAGTACTTC. The encoded protein is CASSFTGAGGETQYF.

This rearrangement joins TRBV19 to TRBJ2-7, with D unresolved. The V gene's germline CDR1 is LNHDA and CDR2 SQIVND (reference sequence). This CDR3 is 14 amino acids long. V lost 0 bases to trimming and J lost 12 bases, with 18 bases between them. CDR3 sequence: CASSIEATKALRYF. DNA of the CDR3: TGTGCCAGTAGTATAGAAGCGACCAAGGCCTTACGGTACTTC. The complete variable domain, with remaining parts taken from reference TRBV19 and TRBJ2-7, reads DGGITQSPKYLFRKEGQNVTLSCEQNLNHDAMYWYRQDPGQGLRLIYYSQIVNDFQKGDIAEGYSVSREKKESFPLTVTSAQKNPTAFYLCASSIEATKALRYFGPGTRLTVT.

CDR3 bases: TGTGCCAGTAGTCCGCACCGGAGCACAGATACGCAGTATTTT. It is translated as CASSPHRSTDTQYF. The V gene is TRBV19, the J gene TRBJ2-3; D not certain. CDR3 length equals 14 residues. V shed 5 bases and J shed 0 bases, with 9 bases lying between them. The germline V gene has CDR1 LNHDA and CDR2 SQIVND (reference sequence).

Worth noting for this clone: The junction and the germline gene differ at one end; a read error may be behind it. CDR3 bases: TGTGCCAGCTTACCACCGGGGGGCACCGGGGAGCTGTTTTTT. This translates into CASLPPGGTGELFF. The chain carries TRBV18 and TRBJ2-2, with 7 bases lining up with TRBD2. The germline CDR1 and CDR2 sequences are KGHSH and LQKENI. The CDR3 extends over 14 amino acids.

V gene TRBV6-6 combines with J gene TRBJ2-7; D perhaps matches TRBD2 (5 bases). V was pared by 2 bases and J by 0 bases, with 14 bases between. This CDR3 is 16 amino acids long. CDR1 MNHNY and CDR2 SVGAGI come from the germline V gene (reference sequence). CDR3 coding DNA: TGTGCCAGCAGTTACGTTTCTAGCCCAAGCTCCTACGAGCAGTACTTC. Protein product: CASSYVSSPSSYEQYF.

V usage is TRBV4-1 and J usage is TRBJ2-7; D gene ambiguous. Trimming pared 0 bases from V and 3 bases from J, leaving 15 bases between. CDR3 length equals 16 residues. Germline CDR1 MGHRA, CDR2 YSYEKL. In nucleotides, the CDR3 is TGCGCCAGCAGCCAAGATGGATGGGCCTTGATCTACGAGCAGTACTTC. Translating it yields CASSQDGWALIYEQYF.

J is TRBJ1-3 and V is TRBV6-6; D gene ambiguous. Trimming cost V 6 bases and J 3 bases, with 9 bases left between them. The CDR3 totals 13 residues. Per the germline V gene, CDR1 is MNHNY and CDR2 is SVGAGI (reference sequence). For the CDR3, the DNA is TGTGCCAGCAGGCAGGTCGGTGGAAACACCATATATTTT. Amino acid sequence: CASRQVGGNTIYF.

V is TRBV5-4 and J is TRBJ2-7; TRBD1 aligns across 10 bases. V gave up 4 bases and J gave up 4 bases; unmatched junction bases: 5. The CDR3 covers 14 residues. CDR1 SGHNT and CDR2 YYREEE come from the germline V gene (reference sequence). In DNA, the CDR3 is TGTGCCAGCAGCCCCAGGGACAGGGGTTACGAGCAGTACTTC. Translated: CASSPRDRGYEQYF. Looking up the rest from reference TRBV5-4 and TRBJ2-7 gives the full variable domain: ETGVTQSPTHLIKTRGQQVTLRCSSQSGHNTVSWYQQALGQGPQFIFQYYREEENGRGNFPPRFSGLQFPNYSSELNVNALELDDSALYLCASSPRDRGYEQYFGPGTRLTVT.

The chain has TRBV6-5 and TRBJ1-1; the D gene is possibly TRBD1 (5 bases). V lost 6 bases and J lost 3, with 14 bases in between. The germline V gene encodes CDR1 MNHEY and CDR2 SVGAGI. This CDR3 is built from 14 residues. The CDR3 nucleotides read TGTGCCAGCAGCCGGGGTCGGGGGTACACTGAAGCTTTCTTT. Amino acid sequence: CASSRGRGYTEAFF.

The J gene is TRBJ1-5, the V gene TRBV5-5, with D possibly matching TRBD1 (5 bases). V gave up 4 bases and J gave up 5 bases, with 10 bases separating them. Germline CDR1 and CDR2: SGHKS and YYEKEE (reference sequence). The CDR3 contains 13 residues. CDR3 bases: TGTGCCAGCAGCCCACAGGAATATCAGCCCCAGCATTTT. The encoded protein is CASSPQEYQPQHF.

V gene TRBV14 combines with J gene TRBJ1-2; D not resolved. The V end was cut by 0 bases, the J end by 6 bases, with 5 bases between. The CDR3 loop spans 12 amino acids. CDR1 and CDR2 (germline): SGHDN, FVKESK. DNA of the CDR3: TGTGCCAGCAGCCAAGAAGCCCATGGCTACACCTTC. Translation gives CASSQEAHGYTF.

This clone was picked up a small number of times. This chain connects TRBV6-1 to TRBJ1-6, with 8 positions matching TRBD1. V was pared by 4 bases and J by 7 bases, with 0 bases of the junction left unmatched. In germline, CDR1 is MNHNS, CDR2 SASEGT. The CDR3 consists of 13 residues. CDR3 loop: CASSGTGNSPLHF. CDR3 DNA sequence: TGTGCCAGCAGTGGGACAGGGAATTCACCCCTCCACTTT.

The genes are TRBV4-1 and TRBJ2-2; 11 positions match TRBD1. J lost 5 bases, V lost 4 bases, and 12 bases had no gene match. Germline CDR1 reads MGHRA; CDR2 reads YSYEKL. This CDR3 has 18 amino acids. CDR3 amino acids: CASSLLLIGDRGTGELFF. In nucleotides, the CDR3 is TGCGCCAGCAGCCTTCTTCTTATCGGGGACAGGGGGACCGGGGAGCTGTTTTTT.